This T cell receptor beta chain was captured in a study of T cells in Graves' hyperthyroidism and ophthalmopathy. Using RNA transcripts as the source, TCR beta CDR3 regions were amplified. First-round RT-PCR with HTBI primers amplified the TCR CDR3 region. TCRdb itself ran the multiplex PCR reads through MiXCR, one entry per CDR3 protein. The sample records some 560,000 distinct CDR3 sequences, 13% to 15% being singletons. This clonotype was seen a handful of times. Graves' hyperthyroidism was deemed stable given no ophthalmopathy progression within 18 months. It was 10 ml of fresh peripheral blood that supplied the PBMCs. Sequenced input: blood. The receptor was derived from a woman aged 40 to 55 with Graves' hyperthyroidism.

The CDR3 loop is CASSNQGSGNTIYF. CDR3 nucleotide sequence: TGTGCCAGCTCCAATCAGGGATCTGGAAACACCATATATTTT. The chain recombines TRBV14 with TRBJ1-3, with D possibly TRBD1 on 5 matching bases. Germline V lookup: CDR1 SGHDN, CDR2 FVKESK. The germline V and J ends were trimmed by 8 bases and 1 base, with 12 bases remaining between them. The CDR3 has 14 amino acids.